Each of the 18 T cell receptor beta chains below was sequenced from the same sample in a study of persistence of HIV-infected CD4 T cells. The libraries were made with immunoSEQ version 4 in survey mode. Using immunoSEQ multiplex PCR, the repertoire was profiled, and TCRdb retains in-frame clones only, with some absent. The table has about 64,000 clones, roughly 75% seen once. For these TCRs, the target antigens are not known. Cells were stimulated with overlapping HIV-1 Gag 15-mer peptides. CD40L/CD69 double-negative CD45RO-high memory CD4+ T cells were collected. The sequenced sample was CD4+ T cells sorted from PBMCs after roughly 18-hour stimulation, obtained from a patient who received antiretroviral therapy. The receptors originated from an adult man with HIV who was CMV-seropositive.

This clone has a handful of counts. The chain uses TRBV28 and TRBJ2-1; 10 bases line up with TRBD2. CDR1 is MDHEN and CDR2 is SYDVKM in the germline V gene. The CDR3 runs 14 residues. The V segment lost 6 bases and the J segment 6 bases; nucleotides outside the gene matches: 5. The CDR3 coding sequence is TGTGCCAGCAGGTTAGCGGGGGGCCGCAATGAGCAGTTCTTC. Protein sequence: CASRLAGGRNEQFF.

This clone was found once. This CDR3 reads CASSLGGRRYTF. DNA of the CDR3: TGTGCCAGCAGTTTGGGGGGTCGGAGGTACACCTTC. The chain links TRBV12-3 or TRBV12-4 to TRBJ1-2; the D gene is possibly TRBD1 (5 bases). The CDR3 has 12 residues. The ends were cut back, 3 bases at V and 11 bases at J, with 13 bases in the middle.

The chain links TRBV28 to TRBJ1-1; D is perhaps TRBD1 (5 bases). V gave up 5 bases and J gave up 4 bases, with 14 bases separating them. Germline loops: CDR1 MDHEN, CDR2 SYDVKM. CDR3 size: 14 residues. CDR3 residues: CASSPGGDGTEAFF. The CDR3, as DNA: TGTGCCAGCAGTCCTGGGGGGGATGGCACTGAAGCTTTCTTT.

This chain links TRBV6-5 with TRBJ2-1; 7 bases are a match to TRBD2. Germline loops: CDR1 MNHEY, CDR2 SVGAGI. The CDR3 totals 14 residues. Germline trimming cut 6 bases from V and 2 bases from J; bases unmatched to any gene: 4. CDR3 DNA sequence: TGTGCCAGCAGGCTCGCGGGAGCCTACAATGAGCAGTTCTTC. Amino acid sequence: CASRLAGAYNEQFF.

This clone was observed at least ten times. The chain has TRBV5-4 and TRBJ2-7, with 10 bases lining up with TRBD1. There are 13 residues in the CDR3. In germline, CDR1 is SGHNT, CDR2 YYREEE (reference sequence). Germline trimming cut 5 bases from V and 6 bases from J; bases unmatched to any gene: 5. CDR3 DNA: TGTGCCAGCAGTCCTAGGACAGGGGGCGAGCAGTACTTC. Translating gives CASSPRTGGEQYF.

CDR3 residues: CASSFEGRTGELFF. Written as DNA, the CDR3 is TGTGCCAGCAGCTTTGAGGGACGCACCGGGGAGCTGTTTTTT. This chain joins TRBV7-9 and TRBJ2-2; perhaps D is TRBD1 or TRBD2 (5 bases each). In germline, CDR1 is SEHNR, CDR2 FQNEAQ (reference sequence). This CDR3 has 14 residues. Trimming shortened V by 3 bases and J by 4 bases, and 9 bases separated the two germline ends. The variable domain in full, with the rest retrieved from reference TRBV7-9 and TRBJ2-2, is DTGVSQNPRHKITKRGQNVTFRCDPISEHNRLYWYRQTLGQGPEFLTYFQNEAQLEKSRLLSDRFSAERPKGSFSTLEIQRTEQGDSAMYLCASSFEGRTGELFFGEGSRLTVL.

This clone was picked up one time. The chain joins TRBV19 to TRBJ1-5; a possible D gene is TRBD1 (6 bases). The CDR3 extends over 15 amino acids. V was clipped by 4 bases and J by 2 bases, with 12 bases between them. Germline V CDR1 and CDR2: LNHDA, SQIVND (reference sequence). The CDR3 DNA reads as TGTGCCAGTAGTAGAATAGGGGGGGGCAATCAGCCCCAGCATTTT. Amino acid sequence: CASSRIGGGNQPQHF.

This clone came up a few times. The rearrangement joins TRBV5-1 to TRBJ1-1, with D unresolved. The germline CDR1 and CDR2 sequences are SGHRS and YFSETQ. V was clipped by 1 base and J by 3 bases, with 13 bases between them. This CDR3 comprises 15 residues. The CDR3 spells CASSLIRSPDTEAFF. CDR3 sequence (DNA): TGCGCCAGCAGCTTGATTAGGTCGCCTGACACTGAAGCTTTCTTT. The full variable domain, in which reference TRBV5-1 and TRBJ1-1 provide the parts outside the CDR3, is KAGVTQTPRYLIKTRGQQVTLSCSPISGHRSVSWYQQTPGQGLQFLFEYFSETQRNKGNFPGRFSGRQFSNSRSEMNVSTLELGDSALYLCASSLIRSPDTEAFFGQGTRLTVV.

The rearrangement uses TRBV14 and TRBJ1-4; tentatively, D is TRBD1 (6 bases). The CDR3 length is 15 residues. V was trimmed by 5 bases and J by 9 bases, leaving 19 bases between them. Germline assignment: CDR1 SGHDN and CDR2 FVKESK. The CDR3 DNA reads as TGTGCCAGCAGCACCCGTCAGGGGCCGGGGCAAAAACTGTTTTTT. Protein: CASSTRQGPGQKLFF.

This chain joins TRBV2 and TRBJ2-3; TRBD1 aligns across 8 bases. This CDR3 has 16 residues. V shed 10 bases, J shed 2 bases, and the junction held 14 bases outside the gene matches. Germline V gene sequence: CDR1 SNHLY, CDR2 FYNNEI. CDR3 amino acids: CAISGGTGEITDTQYF. As DNA, the CDR3 is TGTGCCATCTCAGGGGGGACAGGAGAAATCACAGATACGCAGTATTTT.

The chain has TRBV5-1 and TRBJ1-4; no definite D call. Trimming shortened V by 4 bases and J by 3 bases, and 16 bases separated the two germline ends. In germline, CDR1 is SGHRS, CDR2 YFSETQ. The length of the CDR3 is 16 residues. For the CDR3, the DNA is TGCGCCAGCAGCCCTGGACGGACCTCAGCTAATGAAAAACTGTTTTTT. This sequence encodes CASSPGRTSANEKLFF.

V gene TRBV23-1 combines with J gene TRBJ2-7, with D perhaps matching TRBD1 (6 bases). TRBV23-1 is treated as an ORF (open reading frame) with a function not yet certain. The CDR3 has 14 residues. V lost 8 bases and J 5 bases, leaving 19 bases between the germline ends. The DNA for the CDR3 is TGCGCCAGCGGCAATAGGGGGTATTTGGACGAGCAGTACTTC. Residues: CASGNRGYLDEQYF.

This clone occurred a few times. The V gene is TRBV7-8, the J gene TRBJ1-5, with 7 nucleotides matching TRBD1. The CDR3 covers 15 residues. Unmatched junction bases numbered 15, after V lost 5 bases and J lost 11 bases. Germline CDR1 is SGHVS and CDR2 is FQNEAQ. In DNA form, the CDR3 reads TGTGCCAGCAGCCAACTCCCCGCGGTTACAGGGGCCCAGCATTTT. Translated, it gives CASSQLPAVTGAQHF.

The chain combines TRBV28 with TRBJ2-2; TRBD2 is a possible D gene (6 bases). This CDR3 is built from 15 residues. Germline values: CDR1 MDHEN, CDR2 SYDVKM. Trimming took 2 bases from V and 10 from J, leaving 17 bases between them. The CDR3 sequence: CASSLGGTLGMELFF. In nucleotides, the CDR3 is TGTGCCAGCAGTTTAGGAGGGACTTTGGGGATGGAGCTGTTTTTT.

The CDR3 region is CASSADRGRTDTQYF. As DNA, the CDR3 is TGTGCCAGCAGCGCGGACAGGGGGCGCACAGATACGCAGTATTTT. The chain uses TRBV9 and TRBJ2-3; 11 bases agree with TRBD1. The CDR3 totals 15 residues. V shed 3 bases and J 1 base; nucleotides not matched to a gene: 1. CDR1 and CDR2 from the germline V gene are SGDLS and YYNGEE.

The gene calls are TRBV28 and TRBJ1-5; 8 bases align to TRBD1. This CDR3 is 17 amino acids long. Germline lookup yields CDR1 MDHEN and CDR2 SYDVKM. The V segment lost 5 bases and the J segment 0 bases; nucleotides outside the gene matches: 9. The CDR3 reads CASSKRDRSYSNQPQHF. CDR3 sequence (DNA): TGTGCCAGCAGTAAACGGGACAGGTCCTATAGCAATCAGCCCCAGCATTTT. Full variable domain (remainder filled in from reference TRBV28 and TRBJ1-5): DVKVTQSSRYLVKRTGEKVFLECVQDMDHENMFWYRQDPGLGLRLIYFSYDVKMKEKGDIPEGYSVSREKKERFSLILESASTNQTSMYLCASSKRDRSYSNQPQHFGDGTRLSIL.

The J gene is TRBJ2-2, the V gene TRBV24-1, with D possibly being TRBD1 or TRBD2 (6 bases each). The CDR3 extends over 15 amino acids. V lost 1 base to trimming and J lost 5 bases, with 10 bases between them. CDR1 KGHDR and CDR2 SFDVKD come from the germline V gene. CDR3 amino acids: CATSDFKGGTGELFF. The CDR3 nucleotides read TGTGCCACCAGTGATTTTAAAGGGGGGACCGGGGAGCTGTTTTTT.

The rearrangement uses TRBV7-3 and TRBJ2-1; D remains ambiguous. Germline lookup yields CDR1 SGHTA and CDR2 FQGTGA. This CDR3 has 15 amino acids. Between the trimmed V and J ends, which lost 5 bases and 6 bases, there was a span of 17 bases. CDR3 sequence (DNA): TGTGCCAGCAGCAGGGCTCTAACTACCCTCAATGAGCAGTTCTTC. Translated: CASSRALTTLNEQFF. Together with reference TRBV7-3 and TRBJ2-1, the CDR3 gives the full variable domain: GAGVSQTPSNKVTEKGKYVELRCDPISGHTALYWYRQSLGQGPEFLIYFQGTGAADDSGLPNDRFFAVRPEGSVSTLKIQRTERGDSAVYLCASSRALTTLNEQFFGPGTRLTVL.